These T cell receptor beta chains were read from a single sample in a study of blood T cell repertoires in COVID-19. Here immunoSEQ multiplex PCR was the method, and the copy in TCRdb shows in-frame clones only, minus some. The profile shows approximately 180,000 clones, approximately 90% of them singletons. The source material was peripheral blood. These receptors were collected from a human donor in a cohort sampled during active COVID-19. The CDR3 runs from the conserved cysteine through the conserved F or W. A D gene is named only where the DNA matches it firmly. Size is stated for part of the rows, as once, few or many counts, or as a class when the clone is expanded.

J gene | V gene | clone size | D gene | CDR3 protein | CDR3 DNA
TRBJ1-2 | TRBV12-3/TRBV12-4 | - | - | CASSYPPYGYTF | TGTGCCAGCAGCTACCCTCCCTATGGCTACACCTTC
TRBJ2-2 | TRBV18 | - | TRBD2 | CASSPASGGAVTGELFF | TGTGCCAGCTCACCGGCCAGCGGGGGGGCCGTCACCGGGGAGCTGTTTTTT
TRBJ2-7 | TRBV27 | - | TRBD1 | CATSDRGSFGEQYF | TGTGCCACCAGCGACAGGGGATCATTTGGCGAGCAGTACTTC
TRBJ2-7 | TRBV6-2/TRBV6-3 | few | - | CASSKTPYEQYF | TGTGCCAGCAGCAAAACACCCTACGAGCAGTACTTC
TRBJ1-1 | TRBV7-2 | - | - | CASSLEGGRNTEAFF | TGTGCCAGCAGCTTAGAAGGAGGGAGGAACACTGAAGCTTTCTTT
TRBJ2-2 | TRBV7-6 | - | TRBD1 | CASSSDRGSSRNTGELFF | TGTGCCAGCAGCTCAGACAGGGGTTCGTCACGCAACACCGGGGAGCTGTTTTTT
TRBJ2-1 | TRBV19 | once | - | CASSITPGQLGHPGLSYNEQFF | TGTGCCAGTAGTATAACCCCTGGACAGTTAGGCCATCCGGGCCTGAGTTACAATGAGCAGTTCTTC
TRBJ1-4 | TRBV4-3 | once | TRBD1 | CASSQDRGRGNEKLFF | TGCGCCAGCAGCCAAGATCGGGGCAGGGGGAATGAAAAACTGTTTTTT
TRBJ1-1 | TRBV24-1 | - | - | CATSDFDWASEAFF | TGTGCCACCAGTGATTTTGATTGGGCCAGTGAAGCTTTCTTT
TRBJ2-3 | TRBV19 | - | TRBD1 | CASSIMGQGAVRPDTQYF | TGTGCCAGTAGTATTATGGGACAGGGGGCAGTCCGCCCAGATACGCAGTATTTT
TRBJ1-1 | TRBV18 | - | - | CASSPPRSQGNTEAFF | TGTGCCAGCTCACCACCTAGATCTCAGGGAAACACTGAAGCTTTCTTT
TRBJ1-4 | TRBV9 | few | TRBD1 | CASSVALGQGNEKLFF | TGTGCCAGCAGCGTAGCTCTGGGACAGGGGAATGAAAAACTGTTTTTT
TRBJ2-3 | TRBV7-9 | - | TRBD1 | CASSFRRQGPTDTQYF | TGTGCCAGCAGCTTTAGGAGACAGGGACCCACAGATACGCAGTATTTT
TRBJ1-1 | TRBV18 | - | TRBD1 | CASSPDRAEAFF | TGTGCCAGCTCACCAGACAGGGCTGAAGCTTTCTTT
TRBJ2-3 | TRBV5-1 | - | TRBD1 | CASTQGQPTDTQYF | TGCGCCAGCACCCAGGGACAGCCCACAGATACGCAGTATTTT
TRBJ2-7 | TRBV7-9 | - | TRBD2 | CASSPGLSSAYEQYF | TGTGCCAGCAGCCCGGGACTATCAAGCGCCTACGAGCAGTACTTC
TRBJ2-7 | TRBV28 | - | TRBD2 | CASSGSGREQYF | TGTGCCAGCAGCGGTAGCGGGCGGGAGCAGTACTTC
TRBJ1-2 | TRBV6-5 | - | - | CASKQVSYGYTF | TGTGCCAGCAAACAAGTCAGCTATGGCTACACCTTC
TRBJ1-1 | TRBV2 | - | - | CASSETGTNTEAFF | TGTGCCAGCAGTGAGACAGGTACGAACACTGAAGCTTTCTTT
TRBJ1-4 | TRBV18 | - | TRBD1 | CASSPDRGEKLFF | TGTGCCAGCTCACCGGACAGGGGGGAAAAACTGTTTTTT
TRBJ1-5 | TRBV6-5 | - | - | CASTPNRVHQPQHF | TGTGCCAGCACCCCCAACAGGGTTCATCAGCCCCAGCATTTT
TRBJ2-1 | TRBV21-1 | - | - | CAKMGLAGGQSSYNEQFF | TGTGCCAAAATGGGACTAGCGGGGGGGCAGAGCTCCTACAATGAGCAGTTCTTC
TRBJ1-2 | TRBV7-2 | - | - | CASSLGPVRLYYGYTF | TGTGCCAGCAGCTTAGGCCCGGTACGTTTATACTATGGCTACACCTTC
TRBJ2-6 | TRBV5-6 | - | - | CASSLGASGANVLTF | TGTGCCAGCAGCTTGGGAGCCTCTGGGGCCAACGTCCTGACTTTC
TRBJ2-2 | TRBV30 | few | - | CALGPGIGELFF | TGTGCCCTCGGTCCGGGGATCGGGGAGCTGTTTTTT
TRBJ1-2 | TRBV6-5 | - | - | CASSTNDGDYGYTF | TGTGCCAGCAGTACTAATGACGGGGACTATGGCTACACCTTC
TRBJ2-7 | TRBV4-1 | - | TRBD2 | CASSQEGLAGRKTDEQYF | TGCGCCAGCAGCCAAGAAGGACTAGCGGGGAGGAAAACGGACGAGCAGTACTTC
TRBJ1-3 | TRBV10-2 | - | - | CASSEWGRDGNTIYF | TGCGCCAGCAGTGAGTGGGGCAGGGATGGAAACACCATATATTTT
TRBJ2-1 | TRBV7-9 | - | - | CASSRTAGTAYNEQFF | TGTGCCAGCAGCCGCACGGCGGGAACAGCTTACAATGAGCAGTTCTTC
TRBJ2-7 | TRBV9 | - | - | CASSVGGPGYEQYF | TGTGCCAGCAGCGTAGGAGGGCCCGGGTACGAGCAGTACTTC
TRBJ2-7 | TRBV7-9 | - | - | CASSTGQSYEQYF | TGTGCCAGCAGCACGGGACAAAGCTACGAGCAGTACTTC
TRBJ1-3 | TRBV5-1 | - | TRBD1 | CASSPGQGSPSGNTIYF | TGCGCCAGCAGCCCAGGACAGGGCTCCCCCTCTGGAAACACCATATATTTT
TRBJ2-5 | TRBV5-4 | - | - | CASSLSTARRGLLQETQYF | TGTGCCAGCAGCTTGTCCACCGCGAGGCGGGGATTGTTACAAGAGACCCAGTACTTC
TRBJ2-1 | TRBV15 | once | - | CATSRDSGVAPEQFF | TGTGCCACCAGCAGAGATTCGGGTGTAGCGCCTGAGCAGTTCTTC
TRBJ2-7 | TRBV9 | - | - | CASSVGTDLYEQYF | TGTGCCAGCAGCGTAGGCACAGACCTCTACGAGCAGTACTTC
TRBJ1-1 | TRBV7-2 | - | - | CASSSGLQNTEAFF | TGTGCCAGCAGCTCGGGACTGCAAAACACTGAAGCTTTCTTT
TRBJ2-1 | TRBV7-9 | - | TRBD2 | CASIQSGGAANEQFF | TGTGCCAGCATCCAAAGCGGGGGGGCCGCCAATGAGCAGTTCTTC
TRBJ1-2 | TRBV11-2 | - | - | CASSFGTNNYGYTF | TGTGCCAGCAGCTTTGGGACAAACAACTATGGCTACACCTTC
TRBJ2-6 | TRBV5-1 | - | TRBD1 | CASSPGQPFSGANVLTF | TGCGCCAGCAGCCCGGGACAGCCGTTCTCTGGGGCCAACGTCCTGACTTTC
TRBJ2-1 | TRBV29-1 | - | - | CSVLRESYNEQFF | TGCAGCGTTCTACGGGAGTCCTACAATGAGCAGTTCTTC
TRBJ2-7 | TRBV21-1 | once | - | CASSKARVAVEQYF | TGTGCCAGCAGCAAAGCGCGGGTAGCGGTCGAGCAGTACTTC
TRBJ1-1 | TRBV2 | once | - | CASRKAPAGPMNTEAFF | TGTGCCAGCAGGAAAGCACCCGCGGGACCCATGAACACTGAAGCTTTCTTT
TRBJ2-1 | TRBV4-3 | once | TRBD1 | CASSPGQGKSWNEQFF | TGCGCCAGCAGCCCCGGACAGGGAAAGAGCTGGAATGAGCAGTTCTTC
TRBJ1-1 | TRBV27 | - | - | CASSSWAGNTEAFF | TGTGCCAGCAGTTCCTGGGCAGGGAACACTGAAGCTTTCTTT
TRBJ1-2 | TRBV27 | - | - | CASSLVGSYGYTF | TGTGCCAGCAGTTTGGTGGGCAGCTATGGCTACACCTTC
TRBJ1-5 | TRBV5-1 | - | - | CASSLEGHTYQPQHF | TGCGCCAGCAGCTTGGAGGGACATACCTATCAGCCCCAGCATTTT
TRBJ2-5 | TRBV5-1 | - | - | CASSAMQGLGETQYF | TGCGCCAGCAGCGCAATGCAGGGTTTGGGGGAGACCCAGTACTTC
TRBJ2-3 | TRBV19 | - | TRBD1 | CASSQQGENADTQYF | TGTGCCAGTAGCCAACAGGGGGAGAATGCAGATACGCAGTATTTT
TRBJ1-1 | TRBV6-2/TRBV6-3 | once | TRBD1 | CASSLTGGWTEAFF | TGTGCCAGCAGTTTAACAGGGGGCTGGACTGAAGCTTTCTTT
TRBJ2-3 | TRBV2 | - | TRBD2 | CGREMADTQYF | TGTGGGCGGGAGATGGCAGATACGCAGTATTTT
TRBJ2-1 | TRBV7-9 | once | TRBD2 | CASRPGTSGYNEQFF | TGTGCCAGCAGACCCGGGACTAGCGGCTACAATGAGCAGTTCTTC
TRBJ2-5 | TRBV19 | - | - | CASRDSHQETQYF | TGTGCCAGTAGGGACAGCCACCAAGAGACCCAGTACTTC
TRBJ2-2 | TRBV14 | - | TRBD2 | CASRLAGYTGELFF | TGTGCCAGCAGATTAGCGGGTTACACCGGGGAGCTGTTTTTT
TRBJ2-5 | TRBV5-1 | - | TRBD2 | CASSFSGGRQETQYF | TGCGCCAGCAGCTTTAGCGGGGGCCGACAAGAGACCCAGTACTTC
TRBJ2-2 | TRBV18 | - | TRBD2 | CASSPGLAGVGELFF | TGTGCCAGCTCACCAGGGCTAGCGGGAGTCGGGGAGCTGTTTTTT
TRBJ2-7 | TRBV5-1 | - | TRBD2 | CASSSTSGLSYEQYF | TGCGCCAGCAGCTCGACTAGCGGGCTTTCCTACGAGCAGTACTTC
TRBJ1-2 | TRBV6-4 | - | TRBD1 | CASSDIRQGAFNYGYTF | TGTGCCAGCAGTGATATCCGACAGGGGGCGTTCAACTATGGCTACACCTTC
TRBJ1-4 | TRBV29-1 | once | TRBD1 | CSVYPGQGSSTNEKLFF | TGCAGCGTATACCCGGGACAGGGGTCTTCAACTAATGAAAAACTGTTTTTT
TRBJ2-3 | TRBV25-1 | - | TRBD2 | CASSEAGGPADTQYF | TGTGCCAGCAGTGAAGCGGGGGGGCCTGCAGATACGCAGTATTTT